This TCR beta chain was identified during a study of blood T cells in healthy people across ages (dated by TCRdb to 2015 to 2017). Study-wide context: In model experiments, roughly one uniquely barcoded TCR beta cDNA molecule per two T cells was captured by template switching. Four age groups were formed from the donors: young (average approximately 15 years), middle-aged (more than 35), aged (around 68) and long-lived (around 80). Using the same blood draw, the study looked at two additional independent replicas of 1 million unique cDNA reads for two donors, one aged 18 to 30 and the other aged 80 or older. Using deep sequencing normalized with unique cDNA molecular identifiers, the study measured how TCR beta repertoire diversity changes with age. To avoid experimental bias, donors of different ages were spread randomly across the sequencing lanes. Overall results and qualifications from the work: Because the CMV infection status of the donors was unknown, age-related changes in expanded clonotypes may potentially have been confounded. Estimates of total diversity based on one million sequenced T cells were regarded as lower bounds and as underestimates. Conclusive comparison of naive and antigen-experienced compartments was prevented by the profiling of bulk unsorted PBMCs. Observed TCR beta diversity per million T cells fell roughly linearly with age, and a significant reduction was already apparent by age roughly 40. The percentage of naive T cells measured by flow cytometry correlated strongly with observed TCR beta diversity. The long-lived group showed more naive CD4+ T cells, fewer expanded clones and increased TCR diversity than the aged group, suggesting age selection.

Library generation was performed with 5' RACE. Sequencer: Illumina HiSeq 2500. A second 7 to 11 cycle PCR used a sample-barcoded 5' primer and a J-beta primer mix. A template-switch 5' adaptor carrying 12 random nucleotides introduced a unique molecular identifier onto each TCR beta cDNA molecule. At least 3 million CDR3-containing paired-end reads were obtained from each sample. The Mint cDNA synthesis kit, primed by a TRBC-specific oligonucleotide, was used to synthesize first-strand cDNA from all RNA. All cDNA was treated with uracil-DNA glycosylase and then went through a first 18-cycle PCR with the universal primers M1SS and BC2_uni_R. The authors' analysis ran thus. Normalization of each sample was performed by random selection of 1 million high-quality reads, each carrying a distinct molecular identifier. Reads with shared molecular identifiers were discarded instead of being binned into consensus sequences. MiTCR, set to a Q25 quality threshold and the strictest error-elimination algorithm, was used for CDR3 identification, clonotype clustering and error correction. A nonparametric unseen species model with Euler transformation was used to estimate lower-bound total TCR beta diversity. Through fastp at Q25 and MiXCR, TCRdb rebuilt clones from the public reads, retaining in-frame beta chains. One record per CDR3 amino acid sequence lists the most common genes and DNA. TCRdb, rather than the study authors, made the V and J calls. The sample contains roughly 2 million distinct CDR3 sequences, 49% of them found a single time. Over 2% of the sample is in the top ten clones.

In the case of this clonotype: The target of this receptor is not known. No base quality information exists; no much larger clone differs at one position.

Donors were under 40 systemically healthy Caucasian individuals from Russia aged 6 to 90 years. About 10 milliliters of peripheral blood were drawn from each donor into EDTA-treated Vacutainer tubes. PBMCs were isolated by Ficoll-Paque density-gradient centrifugation, with at least 7 million obtained per sample. Trizol reagent was used to extract total RNA from PBMCs, with at least 5.5 micrograms per sample. Naive CD45RAhigh/CD27high T cell percentages were measured by flow cytometry on a PBMC aliquot from every donor. Specimen: blood. The TCR was taken from a woman aged 40 to 49 in good health.

The DNA sequence follows: TGCGCCAGCAGCGGCACCGGGACAGGGATCAATGAGCAGTTCTTC. This is translated as CASSGTGTGINEQFF. The chain is made from TRBV5-1 and TRBJ2-1; 9 nucleotides in the junction match TRBD1. V and J are trimmed by 4 bases and 6 bases, and the gene matches miss 8 bases of the junction. From a lookup of the germline V gene, CDR1 and CDR2 are SGHRS and YFSETQ. The CDR3 measures 15 amino acids from cysteine to phenylalanine. Only the CDR3 DNA stays, 45 bases, in frame from base 1.